This T cell receptor (beta chain) was profiled in a study of T cells in localized non-small cell lung cancer. Notes on the study in general: Longer overall survival associated with higher blood T cell density; shorter survival with higher adjacent-lung clonality. Median around 62 top-100 tumor clones were shared with paired adjacent lung.

A note on this clone: Antigen specificity is unknown. This sample also contains other DNA sequences that code for the same CDR3.

In germline, CDR1 is SGHAT, CDR2 FQNNGV. This CDR3 is 18 amino acids long. The junction had 25 bases not matched to a gene; V was cut back by 7 bases and J by 13 bases. This table comes from immunoSEQ multiplex PCR, and its TCRdb copy is limited to in-frame clones, with some not included. The repertoire has about 15,000 clones, 75% to 90% of them found once; the top ten carry approximately 4%. Sequencing was performed on peripheral blood, taken before any cancer treatment. The clonotype was recovered from a woman aged 40 to 75 with stage I lung adenocarcinoma. The chain recombines TRBV11-2 with TRBJ1-6, with 7 nucleotides matching TRBD1. The CDR3 sequence is CASTMLIEGAPRGPPLHF. The CDR3 DNA reads TGTGCCAGCACTATGTTGATAGAGGGGGCTCCACGGGGTCCCCCCCTCCACTTT.